The T cell receptor beta chain under discussion was sequenced for a study of blood T cell repertoires in COVID-19. TCRdb's copy holds only in-frame clones and misses some; the assay was immunoSEQ multiplex PCR. The sample lists about 250,000 clones; 87% were seen once. Germline lookup yields CDR1 SQVTM and CDR2 ANQGSEA. The CDR3 is 13 residues long. V gave up 5 bases and J gave up 4 bases, with 9 bases separating them. This TCR came from a woman under 40 with acute COVID-19. The chain uses TRBV29-1 and TRBJ2-6; D is ambiguous. Sequenced material: PBMCs or T cells enriched from blood (not recorded which). DNA of the CDR3: TGCAGCGTTCCGTCTGTGGGGGCCAACGTCCTGACTTTC. It yields the protein CSVPSVGANVLTF. Filled out from reference TRBV29-1 and TRBJ2-6, the complete variable domain reads SAVISQKPSRDICQRGTSLTIQCQVDSQVTMMFWYRQQPGQSLTLIATANQGSEATYESGFVIDKFPISRPNLTFSTLTVSNMSPEDSSIYLCSVPSVGANVLTFGAGSRLTVL.